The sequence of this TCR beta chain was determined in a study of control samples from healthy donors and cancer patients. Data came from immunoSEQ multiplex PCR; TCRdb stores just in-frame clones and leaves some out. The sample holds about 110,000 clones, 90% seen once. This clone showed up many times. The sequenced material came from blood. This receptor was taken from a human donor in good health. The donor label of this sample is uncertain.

The chain's CDR3 is CASSFGGGHDSPLHF. The CDR3 nucleotides are TGTGCCAGCAGCTTTGGAGGAGGGCACGATTCACCCCTCCACTTT. The chain employs TRBV11-1 and TRBJ1-6; D is uncertain. Germline V gives CDR1 SGHAT, CDR2 FQDESV (reference sequence). There are 15 residues in the CDR3. The V gene lost 3 bases and the J gene lost 8 bases, with 14 bases spanning the gap. The variable domain in full, completed from reference TRBV11-1 and TRBJ1-6, reads EAEVAQSPRYKITEKSQAVAFWCDPISGHATLYWYRQILGQGPELLVQFQDESVVDDSQLPKDRFSAERLKGVDSTLKIQPAELGDSAMYLCASSFGGGHDSPLHFGNGTRLTVT.